A single sample is the source of the 19 T cell receptor beta chains below, sequenced in a study of tumor-infiltrating lymphocytes in primary liver carcinoma. Unsorted bulk tissue (roughly 17-32 mg) underwent RNA and DNA co-extraction. TCR beta cDNA was prepared out of 450 to 500 ng total RNA by means of a constant-region primer. Investigators got TCR beta libraries out of three nested multiplex PCR rounds, done with slightly modified ARM-PCR. With TRBV1-TRBV30 forward primers and a C-beta reverse primer, the first two PCR rounds were run for about 10 cycles each. Each CDR3 protein is one row after TCRdb ran MiXCR on the multiplex PCR reads. This sample has roughly 200,000 distinct CDR3 sequences, with around 85% found just once. Sequencing input: tumor tissue from primary liver carcinoma. These receptors originate from a man aged 40-49 years with primary liver carcinoma and hepatitis B virus infection.

Concerning this clonotype itself: The junction differs from germline at one of its ends, possibly a read error. The DNA of the CDR3 is TGCGCCATCAGTGGGGGACAGGGGGCCCCAAAAGACTACGAGCAGTGCTTC. Translation: CAISGGQGAPKDYEQCF. The chain joins TRBV10-2 to TRBJ2-7; 12 bases are a match to TRBD1. Germline V CDR1 and CDR2: WSHSY, SAAADI. CDR3 length: 17 residues.

Notes on this clonotype: Germline and junction disagree at one end, which may indicate a read error. The V call is TRBV5-1, the J call TRBJ1-2, with D uncertain. This CDR3 contains 12 residues. CDR1 is SGHRS and CDR2 is YFSETQ in the germline V gene. The CDR3 reads CASSPRNYDYTF. The DNA for the CDR3 is TGCGCCAGCAGCCCACGGAACTATGACTACACCTTC.

This clonotype occurred a few times. Relative to the germline gene, one junction end is altered; a read error may explain this. The gene calls are TRBV14 and TRBJ2-1; maybe TRBD1 (6 bases). The CDR3 contains 16 residues. Germline V lookup: CDR1 SGHDN, CDR2 FVKESK. The CDR3 sequence: CASSPRTVLRYNEQFF. Written as DNA, the CDR3 is TGTGCCAGTAGCCCTAGGACAGTGTTGAGGTACAATGAGCAGTTCTTC.

The chain employs TRBV20-1 and TRBJ2-1; D is unclear. The CDR3 loop spans 14 amino acids. Germline CDR1 DFQATT, CDR2 SNEGSKA (reference sequence). Trimming shortened V by 6 bases and J by 1 base, and 13 bases separated the two germline ends. This CDR3 is CSAVREASYNEQFF. DNA for the CDR3: TGCAGTGCCGTACGTGAGGCTTCCTACAATGAGCAGTTCTTC.

This clonotype turned up a few times. At one boundary the junction diverges from the germline segment, which might be a read error. The chain employs TRBV4-2 and TRBJ1-5, with D uncertain. The germline gives CDR1 LGHNA, CDR2 YNFKEQ. The CDR3 sequence is 15 residues long. This CDR3 is CASSQDARTNQSQHF. The DNA for the CDR3 is TGTGCCAGTAGCCAAGATGCCAGAACCAATCAGTCCCAGCATTTT.

The chain links TRBV7-9 to TRBJ2-1; D not resolved. The J call is in doubt because the DNA end fits TRBJ2-7 better. The CDR3 runs to 15 residues. The V gene's germline CDR1 is SEHNR and CDR2 FQNEAQ (reference sequence). This CDR3 is CASSVSLFENNEQYF. The CDR3 nucleotides are TGTGCCAGCAGTGTCAGTTTATTCGAAAACAATGAGCAGTACTTC.

This clonotype was counted many times. This rearrangement joins TRBV7-9 to TRBJ1-2; D is ambiguous. The germline gives CDR1 SEHNR, CDR2 FQNEAQ (reference sequence). The length of the CDR3 is 14 residues. Trimming took off 5 bases at V and 2 bases at J, with 12 bases between the two ends. CDR3 loop: CASSPSRGNYGYTF. CDR3 nucleotides: TGTGCCAGCAGCCCATCAAGAGGAAACTATGGCTACACCTTC.

In regard to this clonotype: This may be a read error: a much more frequent sequence differs by one nucleotide. Because it lacks the conserved phenylalanine or tryptophan at the end, this CDR3 is likely a read error. V gene TRBV6-5 combines with J gene TRBJ2-6, with 7 positions matching TRBD1. The germline CDR1 and CDR2 sequences are MNHEY and SVGAGI. The CDR3 is made up of 15 amino acids. The CDR3 protein is CASRYRGSGTNVLTL. In DNA form, the CDR3 reads TGTGCCAGCAGATACAGGGGCTCTGGGACCAACGTCCTGACTCTC.

Remarks on this clonotype: A read error may account for a junction end that differs from germline. The V gene is TRBV6-1, the J gene TRBJ2-3; D may be TRBD1 (5 bases). Germline V CDR1 and CDR2: MNHNS, SASEGT. The CDR3 consists of 14 residues. The CDR3: CASSEGGATDTQYF. The DNA for the CDR3 is TGTGCCAGCAGTGAAGGGGGCGCTACAGATACACAGTATTTT.

Comments on this clonotype: A junction end diverges from the germline sequence, so it may reflect a read error. The rearrangement uses TRBV6-6 and TRBJ2-1; 13 positions agree with TRBD2. The CDR3 has 15 amino acids. Germline loops: CDR1 MNHNY, CDR2 SVGAGI (reference sequence). CDR3 DNA sequence: TGTGCCAGCAGGACTAGCGGGAGGTCCGGGGTTGAGCAGTTTTTC. Translation: CASRTSGRSGVEQFF.

V gene TRBV5-6 combines with J gene TRBJ1-1; D is perhaps TRBD1 (6 bases). CDR1 SGHDT and CDR2 YYEEEE come from the germline V gene. Trimming removed 6 bases at V and 5 bases at J, with 17 bases between. This CDR3 has 14 amino acids. CDR3 sequence (DNA): TGTGCCAGCAACGCACGACAGGTGCGGACTGAAGCTTTCTTT. Translated: CASNARQVRTEAFF.

The V and J genes are TRBV5-5 and TRBJ2-1, with TRBD2 matching 10 bases. Losses at the gene ends were 5 bases for V and 7 bases for J; bases not matched to a gene: 9. CDR3 size: 15 residues. CDR1 and CDR2 (germline): SGHKS, YYEKEE (reference sequence). The CDR3 bases are TGTGCCAGCAGTTCGGGACTAGCGAACGAAAATGAGCAGTTCTTC. Translation: CASSSGLANENEQFF.

As regards this clonotype: The germline gene is not matched at one end of the junction; a read error may be the cause. The chain links TRBV14 to TRBJ2-3; D call uncertain. Germline V CDR1 and CDR2: SGHDN, FVKESK. The CDR3 runs 14 residues. The CDR3 here is CASSQGYSTDTHYF. The CDR3 region has the DNA TGTGCCAGCAGCCAAGGGTATAGCACAGATACGCACTATTTT.

This clonotype has only a few counts. V and J are TRBV11-1 and TRBJ2-3; D is unresolved. Between the trimmed V and J ends, which lost 4 bases and 1 base, there was a span of 24 bases. Germline V lookup: CDR1 SGHAT, CDR2 FQDESV (reference sequence). The CDR3 length is 19 residues. The CDR3 DNA reads TGTGCCAGCAGCTCTGGGCGGAGCTCTGTTGGTGCCCGCACAGATACGCAGTATTTT. Translated, it gives CASSSGRSSVGARTDTQYF.

Of note for this clonotype: Compared with germline, one end of the junction differs, possibly owing to a read error. The chain combines TRBV6-1 with TRBJ1-1; D is perhaps TRBD1 (6 bases). CDR1 and CDR2 (germline): MNHNS, SASEGT. The CDR3 is 14 residues long. DNA of the CDR3: TGTGCCAGCATTACACAGGGCGGGAACTCTGAAGCTTTCTTT. Translation gives CASITQGGNSEAFF.

This clonotype was seen many times. This rearrangement joins TRBV6-4 to TRBJ2-3, with D tentatively TRBD1 (6 bases). The V and J ends lost 2 bases and 4 bases respectively, with 7 bases between them. Germline V gene data show CDR1 as MRHNA and CDR2 as SNTAGT. CDR3 size: 13 residues. The CDR3 is CASSDGGADTQYF. The CDR3 coding sequence is TGTGCCAGCAGTGACGGGGGCGCAGATACGCAGTATTTT.

This clonotype was recorded once. Sequence at one end of the junction differs from germline and may be a read error. The CDR3 loop reads CASSYSSAAPYEQHF. CDR3 nucleotides: TGTGCCAGCAGTTACTCGTCTGCGGCTCCCTACGAGCAGCACTTC. The chain is built from TRBV6-6 and TRBJ2-7; D remains unclear. Per germline, CDR1 MNHNY and CDR2 SVGAGI (reference sequence). The CDR3 spans 15 residues.

In regard to this clonotype: One end of the junction varies from germline; a read error may be responsible. The gene calls are TRBV12-3 or TRBV12-4 and TRBJ2-1; TRBD2 matches at 7 bases. The CDR3 sequence is 16 residues long. CDR3 in amino acids: CASNQGQAGPDNDQIF. CDR3 sequence (DNA): TGTGCCAGCAATCAAGGACAAGCGGGACCGGACAATGATCAGATCTTC.

A remark on this clonotype: This may come from a read error, since a much larger clone is one base off. The chain combines TRBV12-5 with TRBJ1-1; TRBD1 might be the D (5 bases). Germline-derived CDR1 and CDR2 are LGHNT and FRNRAP. The CDR3 covers 13 residues. CDR3 bases: TGTGTTAGTCACGGGACGGGGAACACTGAAGCTTTCTTT. Protein product: CVSHGTGNTEAFF.